The 6 T cell receptor beta chains below all came from one sample that was sequenced in a study of spatial heterogeneity in lung cancer. Whole-study findings and limits: The number of expanded tumor alpha and beta chains correlated with mutation number.

Time point meaning: sample taken at primary tumor resection. The antigens these receptors bind are not known. TCRdb reprocessed the 5' RACE reads via MiXCR and lists one record per CDR3 protein. The sample contains 2,000 or so distinct CDR3 sequences, roughly 8.9% of which appear only once. Material: lung tumor tissue, obtained at surgery. The source of these receptors is a male donor with early-stage non-small cell lung cancer.

By sample share, this clonotype is medium-sized. This chain joins TRBV27 and TRBJ1-1; 7 bases map to TRBD1. CDR3 length: 15 residues. The ends lost 2 bases at V and 1 base at J; junction bases unmatched: 4. Per germline, CDR1 MNHEY and CDR2 SMNVEV (reference sequence). CDR3 amino acids: CASSLGTGANTEAFF. In DNA form, the CDR3 reads TGTGCCAGCAGTTTAGGTACAGGGGCGAACACTGAAGCTTTCTTT.

By sample share, this clonotype is medium-sized. This chain uses TRBV5-6 with TRBJ2-3; D ambiguous. Germline lookup yields CDR1 SGHDT and CDR2 YYEEEE. The CDR3 has 17 residues. The V gene lost 4 bases and the J gene lost 1 base, with 19 bases spanning the gap. The CDR3 nucleotides are TGTGCCAGCAGCGGACGCTTACTATCAACCGGCACAGATACGCAGTATTTT. Its protein is CASSGRLLSTGTDTQYF.

By share, this clonotype counts as medium-sized. The rearrangement links TRBV30 to TRBJ1-6; D is undetermined. Deletions cut 3 bases from V and 11 bases from J, with 11 bases between. Germline CDR1 GTSNPN, CDR2 SVGIG (reference sequence). This CDR3 is built from 12 residues. The CDR3 DNA sequence: TGTGCCTGGAGCCGCGCCCCTACACCCCTCCACTTT. Residues: CAWSRAPTPLHF.

This clonotype is classed as medium-sized. This chain joins TRBV28 and TRBJ1-3; 7 positions agree with TRBD1. The CDR3 extends over 14 amino acids. Losses at the gene ends were 6 bases for V and 7 bases for J; bases not matched to a gene: 9. Germline V lookup: CDR1 MDHEN, CDR2 SYDVKM. The CDR3 protein is CASSNDREGNTIYF. CDR3 DNA: TGTGCCAGCAGCAACGACAGGGAAGGGAACACCATATATTTT.

This clonotype occurred once. The chain carries TRBV4-2 and TRBJ1-2; 9 nucleotides align to TRBD1. Losses at the gene ends were 3 bases for V and 6 bases for J; bases not matched to a gene: 5. The CDR3 is 14 residues long. Per the germline V gene, CDR1 is LGHNA and CDR2 is YNFKEQ. In nucleotides, the CDR3 is TGTGCCAGCAGCCAGGCGGGACAGGGAGATGGCTACACCTTC. It encodes CASSQAGQGDGYTF.

In this sample, this clonotype turned up once. The chain is built from TRBV20-1 and TRBJ1-1; D gene uncertain. The V end lost 5 bases, the J end lost 6 bases, and 16 bases lay between the germline ends. Germline V gene data show CDR1 as DFQATT and CDR2 as SNEGSKA (reference sequence). This CDR3 spans 13 amino acids. The CDR3 DNA follows: TGCAGTGCTGAGAGTTGGCAAATGCCTGAAGCTTTCTTT. Translated, it gives CSAESWQMPEAFF.